Below, one T cell receptor beta chain is given with its context. This entry comes from a study of blood T cell repertoires in COVID-19. The wider study: Material from acute and convalescent COVID-19 was sourced from the United States, Italy and Spain. Nucleic acid was either cDNA or gDNA, and it came from T cells, B-cell-depleted T cells, or PBMCs.

In the original analysis: Counts of nucleated cells, estimated from reference gene primer amplification, were obtained. TCRdb's copy holds only in-frame clones and misses some; the assay was immunoSEQ multiplex PCR. D and trimming come from the DNA, and the V and J calls and clone size come from that table. The sample lists some 670,000 clones, about nine tenths occurring once. The germline V and J ends were trimmed by 6 bases and 9 bases, with 19 bases remaining between them. CDR3 length equals 14 residues. Germline CDR1 reads SGHDT; CDR2 reads YYEEEE. The receptor's source is a woman aged 18 to 35 with acute or convalescent COVID-19. The genes are TRBV5-6 and TRBJ1-5; no definite D call. The sequencing input was peripheral blood. For the CDR3, the DNA is TGTGCCAGCACCTCTGCGTCGAGTCCGAGGCCCCAGCATTTT. Protein product: CASTSASSPRPQHF.